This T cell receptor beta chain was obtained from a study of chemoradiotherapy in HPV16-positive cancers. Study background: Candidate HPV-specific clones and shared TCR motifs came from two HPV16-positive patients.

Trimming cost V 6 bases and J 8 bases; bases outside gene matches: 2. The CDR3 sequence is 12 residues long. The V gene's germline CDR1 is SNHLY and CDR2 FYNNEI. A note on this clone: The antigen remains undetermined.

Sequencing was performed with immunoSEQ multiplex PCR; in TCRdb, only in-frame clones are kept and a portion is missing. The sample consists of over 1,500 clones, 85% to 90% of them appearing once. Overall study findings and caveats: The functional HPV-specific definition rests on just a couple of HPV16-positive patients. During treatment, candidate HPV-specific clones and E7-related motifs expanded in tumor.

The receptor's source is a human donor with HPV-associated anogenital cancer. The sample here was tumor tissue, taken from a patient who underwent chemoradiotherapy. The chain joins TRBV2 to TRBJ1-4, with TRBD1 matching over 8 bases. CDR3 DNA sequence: TGTGCCAGCAGCCCAGGGGGCGAAAAACTGTTTTTT. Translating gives CASSPGGEKLFF.